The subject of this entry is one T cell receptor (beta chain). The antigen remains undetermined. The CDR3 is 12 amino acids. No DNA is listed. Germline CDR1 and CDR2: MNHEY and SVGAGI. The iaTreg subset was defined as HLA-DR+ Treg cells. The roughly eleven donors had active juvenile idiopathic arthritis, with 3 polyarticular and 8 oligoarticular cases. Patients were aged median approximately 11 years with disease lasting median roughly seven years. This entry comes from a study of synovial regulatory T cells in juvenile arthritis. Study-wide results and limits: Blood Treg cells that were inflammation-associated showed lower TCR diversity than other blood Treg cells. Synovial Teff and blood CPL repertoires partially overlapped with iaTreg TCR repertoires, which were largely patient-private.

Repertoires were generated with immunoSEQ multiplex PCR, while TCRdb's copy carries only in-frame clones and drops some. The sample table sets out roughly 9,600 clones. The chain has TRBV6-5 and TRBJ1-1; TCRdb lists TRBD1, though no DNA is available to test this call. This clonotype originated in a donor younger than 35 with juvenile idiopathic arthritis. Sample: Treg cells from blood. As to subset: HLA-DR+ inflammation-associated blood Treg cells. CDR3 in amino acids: CASSWGQGEAFF.